What follows describes a single TCR beta chain. This sample is part of a study of T cell changes during pregnancy in multiple sclerosis. Sequencing was performed with immunoSEQ multiplex PCR; in TCRdb, only in-frame clones are kept and a portion is missing. The table shows approximately 41,000 clones, with nearly 90% occurring only once. This clonotype was obtained from a female donor with multiple sclerosis, enrolled in a pregnancy study. Specimen: CD4+ T cells from peripheral blood mononuclear cells, collected in the second trimester of pregnancy.

Written as DNA, the CDR3 is TGTGCCAGCAGACAGGGTACAGATACGCAGTATTTT. It codes for CASRQGTDTQYF. This chain links TRBV6-5 with TRBJ2-3, with a weak D call TRBD1 (6 bases). The ends were cut back, 6 bases at V and 3 bases at J, with 7 bases in the middle. CDR1 MNHEY and CDR2 SVGAGI come from the germline V gene. This CDR3 has 12 residues.